This T cell receptor (beta chain) was profiled in a study of T cell repertoires in cytomegalovirus infection. Study information: Indications came from public TCR beta signatures; they pointed to CMV infection and to a matching HLA type. Study-wide results and caveats: CMV-specific HLA-C-restricted TCR beta clonotypes dominated the ex vivo response.

Germline V gives CDR1 SGHTA, CDR2 FQGNSA. This CDR3 is 14 amino acids long. Trimming stripped 0 bases from V and 2 bases from J, with 7 bases between. TCRdb re-called the reads through MiXCR, storing one row per CDR3 protein. The sample contains about 740,000 distinct CDR3 sequences, approximately 34% of which appear only once. This clonotype was counted a few times. Its antigen remains unknown. The receptor was isolated from a human donor in good health (CMV status not recorded). Some clones in this sample may be carry-over from other donors' samples. The sequencing input was PBMCs. The gene calls are TRBV7-2 and TRBJ1-2; TRBD1 might be the D (6 bases). CDR3 protein: CASSLADRNYGYTF. CDR3 nucleotides: TGTGCCAGCAGCTTAGCGGACAGAAACTATGGCTACACCTTC.